This T cell receptor (beta chain) appears in the sequencing data of a study of T cells in Graves' hyperthyroidism and ophthalmopathy. This clonotype was detected many times. V was trimmed by 3 bases and J by 3 bases, leaving 9 bases between them. The germline gives CDR1 SGHVS, CDR2 FQNEAQ. The CDR3 contains 14 residues. This sample holds PBMCs from less than 11 ml fresh peripheral blood. The CDR3 regions of TCR beta were amplified from RNA transcripts. When the TCR CDR3 underwent first-round RT-PCR, the HTBI primer set was used. TCRdb re-called the multiplex PCR reads through MiXCR, storing one row per CDR3 protein. The sample contains about 840,000 distinct CDR3 sequences, 38% of which appear only once.

The V gene is TRBV7-8, the J gene TRBJ1-5; D remains ambiguous. The receptor comes from a young man with Graves' hyperthyroidism. Source material: blood. CDR3 coding DNA: TGTGCCAGCAGCTTTACAAGGACCAATCAGCCCCAGCATTTT. Translated: CASSFTRTNQPQHF.